The 8 T cell receptor beta chains reported below all come from one sample, sequenced in a study of Ad26.COV2.S vaccination and SARS-CoV-2 variants. Regarding treatment: 15 to 20 received Ad26.COV2.S at low or high dose, single or two shots; about five received placebo; per-sample allocation not given. The samples date from day 63 after the first vaccine or placebo injection. Profiling relied on immunoSEQ multiplex PCR, and the TCRdb table lists in-frame clones only, not all of them. The sample has roughly 680,000 clones, roughly 90% seen once. The sequences come from peripheral blood, collected in a trial of Ad26.COV2.S vaccine versus placebo. The source of these receptors is a person between 18 and 65 years old who received the Ad26.COV2.S COVID-19 vaccine or a placebo.

This rearrangement joins TRBV19 to TRBJ2-1; 8 nucleotides match TRBD1. The germline gives CDR1 LNHDA, CDR2 SQIVND (reference sequence). J lost 1 base, V lost 0 bases, and 5 bases had no gene match. This CDR3 spans 17 amino acids. This chain's CDR3 is CASSIDFRQGSYNEQFF. CDR3 sequence (DNA): TGTGCCAGTAGTATAGATTTTCGACAGGGGTCCTACAATGAGCAGTTCTTC.

This clone was recorded once. The V gene is TRBV9, the J gene TRBJ2-1, with 7 bases lining up with TRBD2. J gave up 6 bases and V 4 bases, and 13 bases lay outside the gene matches. Germline V lookup: CDR1 SGDLS, CDR2 YYNGEE. This CDR3 has 16 amino acids. CDR3 nucleotide sequence: TGTGCCAGCAGCCCTGGGGCCTACTCGGGGGGCAATGAGCAGTTCTTC. Protein product: CASSPGAYSGGNEQFF. Full variable domain (rest looked up from reference TRBV9 and TRBJ2-1): DSGVTQTPKHLITATGQRVTLRCSPRSGDLSVYWYQQSLDQGLQFLIQYYNGEERAKGNILERFSAQQFPDLHSELNLSSLELGDSALYFCASSPGAYSGGNEQFFGPGTRLTVL.

The V call is TRBV2, the J call TRBJ2-1; D perhaps matches TRBD1 (6 bases). The CDR3 spans 13 residues. Germline V CDR1 and CDR2: SNHLY, FYNNEI. Trimming cost V 4 bases and J 7 bases, with 11 bases left between them. As DNA, the CDR3 is TGTGCCAGCAGTGGTAACAGGGCGAATGAGCAGTTCTTC. Amino acid sequence: CASSGNRANEQFF.

This chain joins TRBV15 and TRBJ2-7, with 9 bases fitting TRBD2. This CDR3 has 14 amino acids. Germline CDR1 LNHNV, CDR2 YYDKDF (reference sequence). Trimming took 8 bases from V and 2 from J; bases not matched to a gene: 7. The CDR3 bases are TGTGCCACCCGCCCAGCGGGAGGTACCTACGAGCAGTACTTC. It translates to CATRPAGGTYEQYF.

V gene TRBV5-1 combines with J gene TRBJ2-7; maybe TRBD1 (6 bases). Germline CDR1 reads SGHRS; CDR2 reads YFSETQ. V lost 3 bases, J lost 5 bases, and 15 bases lay in between. The CDR3 totals 14 residues. CDR3 coding DNA: TGCGCCAGCAGCTCCCTGGGGGCTGGGGACGAGCAGTACTTC. Translation: CASSSLGAGDEQYF.

V is TRBV2 and J is TRBJ1-6; TRBD1 is a possible D gene (5 bases). This CDR3 has 15 residues. V was clipped by 7 bases and J by 8 bases, with 18 bases between them. The germline CDR1 and CDR2 sequences are SNHLY and FYNNEI. CDR3 residues: CASKMTALRDSPLHF. CDR3 nucleotide sequence: TGTGCCAGCAAGATGACAGCTCTGAGGGATTCACCCCTCCACTTT.

This rearrangement joins TRBV19 to TRBJ2-2; possible D gene TRBD2, 5 bases. Between the trimmed V and J ends, which lost 6 bases and 5 bases, there was a span of 19 bases. Germline assignment: CDR1 LNHDA and CDR2 SQIVND (reference sequence). This CDR3 has 16 amino acids. CDR3 bases: TGTGCCAGTAGGCTCGTTCGCGGGTCGGGTACCGGGGAGCTGTTTTTT. Residues: CASRLVRGSGTGELFF.

The V call is TRBV2, the J call TRBJ2-7; no clear D gene. V lost 5 bases and J lost 1, with 9 bases in between. This CDR3 has 13 amino acids. Looked up from germline, CDR1 is SNHLY and CDR2 is FYNNEI. Written as DNA, the CDR3 is TGTGCCAGCAGTCAAGGATTTTCCTACGAGCAGTACTTC. This encodes CASSQGFSYEQYF.